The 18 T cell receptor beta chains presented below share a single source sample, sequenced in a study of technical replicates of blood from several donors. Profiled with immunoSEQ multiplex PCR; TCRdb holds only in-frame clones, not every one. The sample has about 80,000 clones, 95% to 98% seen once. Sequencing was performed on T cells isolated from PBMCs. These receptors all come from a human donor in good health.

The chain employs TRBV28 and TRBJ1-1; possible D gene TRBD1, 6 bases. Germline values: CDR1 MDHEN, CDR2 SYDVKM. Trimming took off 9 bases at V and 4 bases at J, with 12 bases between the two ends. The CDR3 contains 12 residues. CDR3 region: CASTTGFTEAFF. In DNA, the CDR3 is TGTGCCAGTACCACAGGGTTCACTGAAGCTTTCTTT. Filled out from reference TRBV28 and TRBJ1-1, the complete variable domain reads DVKVTQSSRYLVKRTGEKVFLECVQDMDHENMFWYRQDPGLGLRLIYFSYDVKMKEKGDIPEGYSVSREKKERFSLILESASTNQTSMYLCASTTGFTEAFFGQGTRLTVV.

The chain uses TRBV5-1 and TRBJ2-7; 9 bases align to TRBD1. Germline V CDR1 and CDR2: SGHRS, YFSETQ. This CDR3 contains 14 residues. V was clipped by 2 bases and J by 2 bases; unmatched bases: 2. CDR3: CASSFRQGAYEQYF. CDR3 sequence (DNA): TGCGCCAGCAGCTTTCGACAGGGGGCCTACGAGCAGTACTTC.

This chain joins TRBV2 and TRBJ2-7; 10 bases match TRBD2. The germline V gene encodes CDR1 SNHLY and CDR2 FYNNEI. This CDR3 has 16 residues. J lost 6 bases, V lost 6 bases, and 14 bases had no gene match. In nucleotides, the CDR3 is TGTGCCAGCAGCCCCACATGGGGGACTAGCGCAATCGAGCAGTACTTC. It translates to CASSPTWGTSAIEQYF. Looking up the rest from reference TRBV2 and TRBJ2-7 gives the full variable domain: EPEVTQTPSHQVTQMGQEVILRCVPISNHLYFYWYRQILGQKVEFLVSFYNNEISEKSEIFDDQFSVERPDGSNFTLKIRSTKLEDSAMYFCASSPTWGTSAIEQYFGPGTRLTVT.

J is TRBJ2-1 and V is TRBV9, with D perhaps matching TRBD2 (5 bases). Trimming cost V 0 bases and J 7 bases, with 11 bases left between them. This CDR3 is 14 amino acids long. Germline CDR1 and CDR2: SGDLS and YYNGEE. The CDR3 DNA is TGTGCCAGCAGCGTAGAGGGTCGGACTAATGAGCAGTTCTTC. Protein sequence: CASSVEGRTNEQFF.

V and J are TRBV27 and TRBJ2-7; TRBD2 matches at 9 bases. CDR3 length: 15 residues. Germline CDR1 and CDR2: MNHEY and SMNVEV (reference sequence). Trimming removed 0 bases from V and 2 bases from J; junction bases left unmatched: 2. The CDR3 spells CASSLSGGRAYEQYF. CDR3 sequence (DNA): TGTGCCAGCAGTTTATCAGGCGGGAGGGCCTACGAGCAGTACTTC.

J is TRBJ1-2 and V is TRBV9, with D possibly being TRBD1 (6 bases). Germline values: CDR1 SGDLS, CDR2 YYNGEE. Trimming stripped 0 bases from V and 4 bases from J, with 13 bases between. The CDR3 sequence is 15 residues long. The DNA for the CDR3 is TGTGCCAGCAGCGTAGACATAGGACAGTTCTATGGCTACACCTTC. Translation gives CASSVDIGQFYGYTF.

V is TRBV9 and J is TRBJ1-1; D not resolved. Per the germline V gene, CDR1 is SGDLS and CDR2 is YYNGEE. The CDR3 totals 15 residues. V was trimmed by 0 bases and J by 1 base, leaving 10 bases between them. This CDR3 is CASSVDPAANTEAFF. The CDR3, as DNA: TGTGCCAGCAGCGTAGATCCGGCGGCGAACACTGAAGCTTTCTTT.

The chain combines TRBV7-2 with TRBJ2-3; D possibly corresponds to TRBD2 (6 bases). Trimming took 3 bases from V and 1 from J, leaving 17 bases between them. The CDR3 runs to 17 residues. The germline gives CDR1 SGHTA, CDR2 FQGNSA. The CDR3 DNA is TGTGCCAGCAGCTTCCTAGCGTCCTCAATCCGCACAGATACGCAGTATTTT. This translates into CASSFLASSIRTDTQYF. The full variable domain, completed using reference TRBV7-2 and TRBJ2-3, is GAGVSQSPSNKVTEKGKDVELRCDPISGHTALYWYRQSLGQGLEFLIYFQGNSAPDKSGLPSDRFSAERTGGSVSTLTIQRTQQEDSAVYLCASSFLASSIRTDTQYFGPGTRLTVL.

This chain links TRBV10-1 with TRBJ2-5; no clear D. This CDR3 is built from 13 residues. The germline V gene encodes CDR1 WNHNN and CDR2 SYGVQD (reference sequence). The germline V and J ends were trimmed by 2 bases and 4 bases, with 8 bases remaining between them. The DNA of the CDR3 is TGCGCCAGCAGTGAGAGGCGCGGAGAGACCCAGTACTTC. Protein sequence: CASSERRGETQYF.

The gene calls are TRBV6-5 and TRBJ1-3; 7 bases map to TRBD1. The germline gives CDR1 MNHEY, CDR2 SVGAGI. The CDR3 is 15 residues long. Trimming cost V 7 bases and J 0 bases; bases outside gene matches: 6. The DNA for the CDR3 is TGTGCCAGCAACACAGGGGTTTTCTCTGGAAACACCATATATTTT. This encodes CASNTGVFSGNTIYF.

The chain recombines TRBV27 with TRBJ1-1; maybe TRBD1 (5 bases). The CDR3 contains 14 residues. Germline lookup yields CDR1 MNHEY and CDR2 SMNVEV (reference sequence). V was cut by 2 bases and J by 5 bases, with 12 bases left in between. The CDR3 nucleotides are TGTGCCAGCAGTTTAGGGCGGGGGGGGACTGAAGCTTTCTTT. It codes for CASSLGRGGTEAFF.

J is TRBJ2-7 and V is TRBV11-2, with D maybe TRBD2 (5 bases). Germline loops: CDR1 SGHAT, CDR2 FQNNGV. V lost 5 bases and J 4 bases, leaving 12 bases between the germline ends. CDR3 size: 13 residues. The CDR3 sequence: CASSPGSQYEQYF. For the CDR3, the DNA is TGTGCCAGCAGCCCGGGATCCCAATACGAGCAGTACTTC.

CDR3 in amino acids: CASSVVAGQDEKLFF. CDR3 nucleotide sequence: TGTGCCAGCAGCGTAGTGGCAGGGCAGGATGAAAAACTGTTTTTT. V usage is TRBV9 and J usage is TRBJ1-4, with TRBD1 as a possible D gene (5 bases). CDR1 is SGDLS and CDR2 is YYNGEE in the germline V gene. The germline V and J ends were trimmed by 0 bases and 6 bases, with 12 bases remaining between them. This CDR3 has 15 amino acids. The variable domain in full, completed from reference TRBV9 and TRBJ1-4, reads DSGVTQTPKHLITATGQRVTLRCSPRSGDLSVYWYQQSLDQGLQFLIQYYNGEERAKGNILERFSAQQFPDLHSELNLSSLELGDSALYFCASSVVAGQDEKLFFGSGTQLSVL.

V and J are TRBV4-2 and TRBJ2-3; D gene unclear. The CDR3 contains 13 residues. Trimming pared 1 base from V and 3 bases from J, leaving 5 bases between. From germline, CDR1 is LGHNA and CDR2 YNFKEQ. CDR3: CASSQVRTDTQYF. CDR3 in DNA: TGTGCCAGCAGCCAAGTGAGAACAGATACGCAGTATTTT.

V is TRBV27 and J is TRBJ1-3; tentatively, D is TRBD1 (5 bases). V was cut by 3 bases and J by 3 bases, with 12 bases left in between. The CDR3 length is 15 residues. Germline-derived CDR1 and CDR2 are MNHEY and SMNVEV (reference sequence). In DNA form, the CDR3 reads TGTGCCAGCAGTTTGACAGCCCTTGGTGGAAACACCATATATTTT. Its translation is CASSLTALGGNTIYF.

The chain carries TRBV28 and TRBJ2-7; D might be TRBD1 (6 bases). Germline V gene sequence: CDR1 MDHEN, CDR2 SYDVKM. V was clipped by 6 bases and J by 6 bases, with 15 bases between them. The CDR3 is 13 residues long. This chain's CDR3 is CASSPPQGREQYF. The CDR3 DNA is TGTGCCAGCAGCCCCCCTCAGGGGCGCGAGCAGTACTTC.

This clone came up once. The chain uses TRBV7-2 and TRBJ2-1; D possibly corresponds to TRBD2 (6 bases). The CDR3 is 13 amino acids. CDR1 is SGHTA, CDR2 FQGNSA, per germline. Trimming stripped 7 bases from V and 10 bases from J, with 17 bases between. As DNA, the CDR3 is TGTGCCAGCAACCCCTCAGGGAGCGGGGAGCAGTTCTTC. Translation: CASNPSGSGEQFF.

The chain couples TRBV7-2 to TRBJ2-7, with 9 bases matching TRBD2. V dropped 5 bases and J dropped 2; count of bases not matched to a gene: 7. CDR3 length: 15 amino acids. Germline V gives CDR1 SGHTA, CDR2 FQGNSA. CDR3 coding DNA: TGTGCCAGCAGCCTTAATTTAGCGGGAGCCTACGAGCAGTACTTC. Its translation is CASSLNLAGAYEQYF.